These T cell receptor beta chains were read from a single sample in a study of blood T cell repertoires in COVID-19. Measured with immunoSEQ multiplex PCR; TCRdb has only the in-frame clones, and not every one. The sample yields about 80,000 clones, roughly 85% seen once. Source material: peripheral blood. Source of these receptors: a man aged 45 to 65 with COVID-19, enrolled during active disease. CDR3s include the opening cysteine and the closing phenylalanine or tryptophan. Fields, in order: V gene, J gene, CDR3 protein.

V: TRBV10-3; J: TRBJ2-7; CDR3: CASRTGLAPLFYEQYF
V: TRBV4-2; J: TRBJ2-7; CDR3: CASSQDLAYPGEQYF
V: TRBV29-1; J: TRBJ2-5; CDR3: CSVRTGGGTQYF
V: TRBV19; J: TRBJ1-6; CDR3: CASRRQGMNSPLHF
V: TRBV11-3; J: TRBJ2-7; CDR3: CASSPGEGYEQYF
V: TRBV23-1; J: TRBJ1-1; CDR3: CASSTAGGNTEAFF
V: TRBV5-4; J: TRBJ2-3; CDR3: CASSSPGQGTDTQYF
V: TRBV30; J: TRBJ2-1; CDR3: CAWSPPPFSGRAYNEQFF
V: TRBV11-3; J: TRBJ2-1; CDR3: CAPSLPAGGTYNEQFF
V: TRBV5-4; J: TRBJ1-4; CDR3: CASSWGSGTGNEKLFF
V: TRBV20-1; J: TRBJ2-1; CDR3: CSASRQHKVNEQFF
V: TRBV11-2; J: TRBJ1-1; CDR3: CASSSVRGAEAFF
V: TRBV7-3; J: TRBJ1-1; CDR3: CASSLIAGGKNTEAFF
V: TRBV7-2; J: TRBJ1-3; CDR3: CASSLGPSGSGNTIYF
V: TRBV28; J: TRBJ1-5; CDR3: CASSPLTGTEYHSNQPQHF
V: TRBV5-1; J: TRBJ2-1; CDR3: CASSLDGSSYNEQFF
V: TRBV6-2/TRBV6-3; J: TRBJ1-2; CDR3: CASSMTGVGYTF
V: TRBV30; J: TRBJ1-1; CDR3: CASRQNTEAFF
V: TRBV9; J: TRBJ1-4; CDR3: CASSADSVGEKLFF
V: TRBV4-3; J: TRBJ1-3; CDR3: CASSQVIALGLGNTIYF
V: TRBV5-8; J: TRBJ2-7; CDR3: CASSYRDIYEQYF
V: TRBV28; J: TRBJ1-2; CDR3: CASRNGGPSGYTF
V: TRBV6-4; J: TRBJ1-1; CDR3: CASSVRSGGNTEAFF
V: TRBV6-2/TRBV6-3; J: TRBJ1-2; CDR3: CASSRGGGYTF
V: TRBV7-9; J: TRBJ1-2; CDR3: CASSPTGLPYGYTF
V: TRBV7-9; J: TRBJ1-2; CDR3: CASSQVNYGYTF
V: TRBV19; J: TRBJ1-6; CDR3: CASSIPGQGYNSPLHF
V: TRBV10-3; J: TRBJ1-1; CDR3: CAISEQGARGEAFF
V: TRBV11-2; J: TRBJ1-1; CDR3: CASSPYDRGEAFF
V: TRBV18; J: TRBJ1-1; CDR3: CASSPLGGLNTEAFF
V: TRBV18; J: TRBJ1-2; CDR3: CASSPSPGQGLYGYTF
V: TRBV7-3; J: TRBJ2-1; CDR3: CASSRSGRAYNEQFF
V: TRBV7-3; J: TRBJ2-3; CDR3: CASSFRQDNTQYF
V: TRBV6-4; J: TRBJ2-1; CDR3: CASRAGTGRNEQFF